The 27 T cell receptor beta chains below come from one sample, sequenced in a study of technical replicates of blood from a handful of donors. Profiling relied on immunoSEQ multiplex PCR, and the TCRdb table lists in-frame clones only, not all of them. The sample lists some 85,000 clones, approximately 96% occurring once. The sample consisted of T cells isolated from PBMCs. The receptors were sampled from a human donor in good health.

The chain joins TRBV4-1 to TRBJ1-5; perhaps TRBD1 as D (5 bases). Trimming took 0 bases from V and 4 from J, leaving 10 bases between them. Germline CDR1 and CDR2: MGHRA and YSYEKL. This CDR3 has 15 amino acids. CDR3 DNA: TGCGCCAGCAGCCAAGATGGGGGGTTAAATCAGCCCCAGCATTTT. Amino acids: CASSQDGGLNQPQHF.

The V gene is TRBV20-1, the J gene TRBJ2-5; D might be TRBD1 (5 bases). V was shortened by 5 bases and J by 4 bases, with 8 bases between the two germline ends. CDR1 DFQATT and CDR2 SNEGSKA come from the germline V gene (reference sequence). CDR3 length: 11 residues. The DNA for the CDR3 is TGCAGTGCTCCTCAGGGAGAGACCCAGTACTTC. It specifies CSAPQGETQYF.

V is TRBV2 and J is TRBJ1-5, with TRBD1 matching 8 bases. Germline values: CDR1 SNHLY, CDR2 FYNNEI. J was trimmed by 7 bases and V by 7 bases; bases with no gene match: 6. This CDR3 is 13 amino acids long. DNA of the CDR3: TGTGCCAGCACCTCGGACAGGGCCCAGCCCCAGCATTTT. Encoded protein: CASTSDRAQPQHF.

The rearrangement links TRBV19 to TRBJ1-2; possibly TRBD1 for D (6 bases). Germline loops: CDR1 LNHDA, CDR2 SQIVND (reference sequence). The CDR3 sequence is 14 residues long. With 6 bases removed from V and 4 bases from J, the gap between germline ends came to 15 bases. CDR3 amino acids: CASSLRTAIYGYTF. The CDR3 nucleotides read TGTGCCAGTAGCCTTAGGACAGCTATCTATGGCTACACCTTC.

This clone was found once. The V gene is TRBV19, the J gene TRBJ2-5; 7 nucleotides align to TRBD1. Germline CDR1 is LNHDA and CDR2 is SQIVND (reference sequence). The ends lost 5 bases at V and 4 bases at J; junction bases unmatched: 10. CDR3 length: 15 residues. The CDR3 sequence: CASSGRTGEAETQYF. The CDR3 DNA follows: TGTGCCAGTAGTGGGCGGACAGGTGAGGCAGAGACCCAGTACTTC.

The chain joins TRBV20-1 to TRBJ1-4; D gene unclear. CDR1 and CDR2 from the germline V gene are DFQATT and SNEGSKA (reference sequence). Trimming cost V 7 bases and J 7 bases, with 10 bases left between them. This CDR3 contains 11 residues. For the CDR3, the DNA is TGCAGTGTAGAGTCAGGTGAAAAACTGTTTTTT. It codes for CSVESGEKLFF.

The CDR3 loop is CASSRLAGSSYNEQFF. In DNA, the CDR3 is TGTGCCAGCAGCAGACTAGCGGGATCCTCCTACAATGAGCAGTTCTTC. The chain is built from TRBV6-4 and TRBJ2-1; 11 bases fit TRBD2. The CDR3 sequence is 16 residues long. Germline assignment: CDR1 MRHNA and CDR2 SNTAGT. V dropped 6 bases and J dropped 0; count of bases not matched to a gene: 4.

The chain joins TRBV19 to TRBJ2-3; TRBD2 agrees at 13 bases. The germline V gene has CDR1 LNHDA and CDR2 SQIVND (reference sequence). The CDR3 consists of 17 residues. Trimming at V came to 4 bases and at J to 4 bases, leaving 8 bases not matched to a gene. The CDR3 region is CASSTPRLAGGADTQYF. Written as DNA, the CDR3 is TGTGCCAGTAGTACCCCCCGACTAGCGGGAGGTGCAGATACGCAGTATTTT.

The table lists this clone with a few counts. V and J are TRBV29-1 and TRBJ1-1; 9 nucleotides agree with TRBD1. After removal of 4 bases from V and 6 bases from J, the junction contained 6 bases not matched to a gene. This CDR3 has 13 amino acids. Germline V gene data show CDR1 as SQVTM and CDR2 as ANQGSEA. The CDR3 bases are TGCAGCGTTGCAGGGACAGGGAGCGCTGAAGCTTTCTTT. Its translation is CSVAGTGSAEAFF.

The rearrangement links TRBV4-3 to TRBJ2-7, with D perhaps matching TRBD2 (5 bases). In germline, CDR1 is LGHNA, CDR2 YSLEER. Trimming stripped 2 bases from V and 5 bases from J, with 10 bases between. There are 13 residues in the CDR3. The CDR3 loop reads CASSQLEGNEQYF. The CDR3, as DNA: TGCGCCAGCAGCCAACTAGAGGGAAACGAGCAGTACTTC.

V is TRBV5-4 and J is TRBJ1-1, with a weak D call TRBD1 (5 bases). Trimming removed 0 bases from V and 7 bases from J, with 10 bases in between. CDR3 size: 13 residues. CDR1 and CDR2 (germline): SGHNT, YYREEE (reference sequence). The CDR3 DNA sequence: TGTGCCAGCAGCTTGGCCCTCAGGGATGAAGCTTTCTTT. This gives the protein CASSLALRDEAFF.

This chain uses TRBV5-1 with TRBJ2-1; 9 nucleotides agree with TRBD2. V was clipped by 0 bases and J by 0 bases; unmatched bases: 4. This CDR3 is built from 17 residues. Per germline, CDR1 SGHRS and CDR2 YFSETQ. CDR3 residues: CASSLVSSGTSYNEQFF. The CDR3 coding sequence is TGCGCCAGCAGCTTGGTGTCTAGCGGGACCTCCTACAATGAGCAGTTCTTC. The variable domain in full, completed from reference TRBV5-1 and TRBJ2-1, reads KAGVTQTPRYLIKTRGQQVTLSCSPISGHRSVSWYQQTPGQGLQFLFEYFSETQRNKGNFPGRFSGRQFSNSRSEMNVSTLELGDSALYLCASSLVSSGTSYNEQFFGPGTRLTVL.

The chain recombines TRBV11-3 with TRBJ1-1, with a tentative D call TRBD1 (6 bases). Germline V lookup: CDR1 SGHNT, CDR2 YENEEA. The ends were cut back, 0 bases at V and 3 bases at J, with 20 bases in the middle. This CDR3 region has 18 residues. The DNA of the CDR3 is TGTGCCAGCAGCTTAGATCTTCCCCCCACAGGGACGTACACTGAAGCTTTCTTT. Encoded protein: CASSLDLPPTGTYTEAFF.

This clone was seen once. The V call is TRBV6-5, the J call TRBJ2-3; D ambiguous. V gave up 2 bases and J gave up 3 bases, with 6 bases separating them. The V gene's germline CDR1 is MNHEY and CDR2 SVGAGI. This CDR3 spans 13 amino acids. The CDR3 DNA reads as TGTGCCAGCAGTTACCCCCAGACAGATACGCAGTATTTT. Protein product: CASSYPQTDTQYF.

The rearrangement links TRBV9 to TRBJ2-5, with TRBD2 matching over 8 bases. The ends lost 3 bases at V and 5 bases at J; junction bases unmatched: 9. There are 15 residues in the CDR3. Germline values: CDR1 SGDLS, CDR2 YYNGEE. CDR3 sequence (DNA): TGTGCCAGCAGCGCCTCAGCGGGAGATGGTGAGACCCAGTACTTC. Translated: CASSASAGDGETQYF.

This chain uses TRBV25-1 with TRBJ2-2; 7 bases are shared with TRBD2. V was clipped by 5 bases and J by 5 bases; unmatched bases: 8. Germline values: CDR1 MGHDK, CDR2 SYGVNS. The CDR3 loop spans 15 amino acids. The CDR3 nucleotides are TGTGCCAGCAGTAATAGCGGGTTGGGGACCGGGGAGCTGTTTTTT. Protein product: CASSNSGLGTGELFF.

The CDR3 coding sequence is TGTGCCAGCAGCCCCTGGAGCGGGTCTCCCTACAATGAGCAGTTCTTC. Translated: CASSPWSGSPYNEQFF. The genes are TRBV7-3 and TRBJ2-1, with D tentatively TRBD2 (6 bases). The CDR3 runs to 16 residues. Germline V lookup: CDR1 SGHTA, CDR2 FQGTGA. Trimming stripped 5 bases from V and 2 bases from J, with 16 bases between.

CDR3 nucleotide sequence: TGTGCCAGCAGTGACCACAGGGGAGACTATGGCTACACCTTC. This translates into CASSDHRGDYGYTF. The V gene is TRBV6-5, the J gene TRBJ1-2; 7 bases are shared with TRBD1. Germline V gene data show CDR1 as MNHEY and CDR2 as SVGAGI. CDR3 length: 14 amino acids. V trimming: 5 bases; J trimming: 3 bases; junction bases outside the gene matches: 6.

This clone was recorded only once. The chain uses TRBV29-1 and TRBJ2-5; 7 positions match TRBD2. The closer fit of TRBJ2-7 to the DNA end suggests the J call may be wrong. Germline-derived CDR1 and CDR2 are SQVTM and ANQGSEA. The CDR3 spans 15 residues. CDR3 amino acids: CSVEDRASGHYEQYF. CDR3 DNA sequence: TGCAGCGTTGAAGATAGGGCTAGCGGACACTACGAGCAGTACTTC.

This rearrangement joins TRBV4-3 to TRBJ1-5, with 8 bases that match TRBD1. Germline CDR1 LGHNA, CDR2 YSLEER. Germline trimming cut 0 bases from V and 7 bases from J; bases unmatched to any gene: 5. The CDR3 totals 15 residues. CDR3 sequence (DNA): TGCGCCAGCAGCCAAGATGGGACAGGCCTGCAGCCCCAGCATTTT. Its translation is CASSQDGTGLQPQHF.

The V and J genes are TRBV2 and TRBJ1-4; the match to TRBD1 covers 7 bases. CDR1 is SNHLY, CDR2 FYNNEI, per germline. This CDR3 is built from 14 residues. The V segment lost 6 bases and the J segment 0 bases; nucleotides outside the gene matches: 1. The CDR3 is CASSGQATNEKLFF. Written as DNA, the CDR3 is TGTGCCAGCAGCGGACAGGCAACTAATGAAAAACTGTTTTTT.

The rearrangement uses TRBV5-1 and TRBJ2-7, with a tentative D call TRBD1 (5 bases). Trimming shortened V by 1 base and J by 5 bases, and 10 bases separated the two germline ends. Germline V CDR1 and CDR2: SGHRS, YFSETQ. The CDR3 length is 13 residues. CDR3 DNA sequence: TGCGCCAGCAGCTTGAGGGGTGCCGACGAGCAGTACTTC. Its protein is CASSLRGADEQYF.

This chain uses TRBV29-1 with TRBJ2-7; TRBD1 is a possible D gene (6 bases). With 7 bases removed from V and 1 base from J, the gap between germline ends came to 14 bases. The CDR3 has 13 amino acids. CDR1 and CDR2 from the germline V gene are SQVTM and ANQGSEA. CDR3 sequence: CSAQTGISYEQYF. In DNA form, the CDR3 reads TGCAGCGCTCAGACAGGTATATCCTACGAGCAGTACTTC.

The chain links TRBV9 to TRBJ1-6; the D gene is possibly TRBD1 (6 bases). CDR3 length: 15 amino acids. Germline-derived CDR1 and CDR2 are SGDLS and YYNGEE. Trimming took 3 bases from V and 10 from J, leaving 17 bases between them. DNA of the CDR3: TGTGCCAGCAGCGAGCGGACAGAGACGAACTCACCCCTCCACTTT. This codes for CASSERTETNSPLHF.

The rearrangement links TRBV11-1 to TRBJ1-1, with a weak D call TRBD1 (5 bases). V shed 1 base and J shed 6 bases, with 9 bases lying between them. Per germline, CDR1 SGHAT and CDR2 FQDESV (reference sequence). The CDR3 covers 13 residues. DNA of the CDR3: TGTGCCAGCAGCTTAGGGACATACCCTGAAGCTTTCTTT. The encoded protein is CASSLGTYPEAFF. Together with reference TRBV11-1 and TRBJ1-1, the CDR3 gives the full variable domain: EAEVAQSPRYKITEKSQAVAFWCDPISGHATLYWYRQILGQGPELLVQFQDESVVDDSQLPKDRFSAERLKGVDSTLKIQPAELGDSAMYLCASSLGTYPEAFFGQGTRLTVV.

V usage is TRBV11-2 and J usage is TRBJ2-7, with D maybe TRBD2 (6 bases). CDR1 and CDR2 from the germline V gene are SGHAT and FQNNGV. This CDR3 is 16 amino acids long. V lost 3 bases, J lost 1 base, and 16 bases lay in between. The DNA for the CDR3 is TGTGCCAGCAGCTTCCTTGAGGGAAGCGGGTCCTACGAGCAGTACTTC. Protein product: CASSFLEGSGSYEQYF. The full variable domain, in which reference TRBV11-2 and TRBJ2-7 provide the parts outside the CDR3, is EAGVAQSPRYKIIEKRQSVAFWCNPISGHATLYWYQQILGQGPKLLIQFQNNGVVDDSQLPKDRFSAERLKGVDSTLKIQPAKLEDSAVYLCASSFLEGSGSYEQYFGPGTRLTVT.

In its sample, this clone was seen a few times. CDR3 bases: TGTGCCAGCACAGCTGGGACAGAAGCTTTCTTT. It specifies CASTAGTEAFF. The chain is built from TRBV6-5 and TRBJ1-1; D is possibly TRBD1 (6 bases). There are 11 residues in the CDR3. CDR1 and CDR2 from the germline V gene are MNHEY and SVGAGI. V gave up 7 bases and J gave up 8 bases, with 11 bases separating them.